This T cell receptor beta chain was identified during a study of shared clonotypes between healthy human individuals (dated by TCRdb to the early 2020s). Looking at the study overall: A couple of women and a few men aged 18 to 49 years were included in the cohort. Per donor, three plates each were used for CD4 naive and CD4 memory, two for CD8 naive, and one for CD8 memory. Blood TCR repertoires of about five healthy adults were deeply sequenced to estimate repertoire size and the extent of clonotype sharing between individuals. Each donor's leukapheresis produced roughly between roughly 0.85 and 9.5 billion PBMCs. Libraries were prepared and TCR repertoires were sequenced by different laboratories using diverse techniques, in order to increase sequencing depth and limit assay-specific biases.

TCR CDR3 regions were amplified from genomic DNA by multiplex PCR using the deep immunoSEQ assay. Genomic DNA extracted from each cell subset was distributed evenly over all wells of several immunoSEQ 96-well plates, and each plate served as one replicate. For sorted subsets, each replicate PCR was loaded with roughly 190 ng genomic DNA, equivalent to 32,000 or so T cell genomes. The purified libraries were quantified using a Qubit 3.0 fluorometer, sized with a Bioanalyzer 2100, and then quantified again using the KAPA Library Quantification kit. Each immunoSEQ 96-well plate was sequenced on its own single-read 150-cycle Illumina NextSeq 550 flow cell. Per the source publication's procedure: The immunoSEQ output contained only junctional sequences without quality scores, so filtering could not match that applied to full-length reads. To assign V/J genes and CDR3, sequences were annotated against IMGT germline references using PyIR, a Python wrapper for IgBLAST v1.9. Any read was removed if the V/J assignment was weak (E-value above 1e-6), the CDR3 was missing, or the read contained stop codons, out-of-frame junctions, or ambiguous translated residues. V3J clonotypes were defined as sequences sharing the same inferred V gene, J gene, and CDR3 amino acid sequence. To compute the percentage overlap between repertoires, the number of shared unique clonotypes was divided by the size of the smaller repertoire. Three approaches were used to assess repertoire richness: RTK rarefaction, the Chao1 estimator, and Recon v2.1 estimates of unobserved clonotypes. Generation probabilities for all TCRbeta clonotypes obtained by the gDNA method from a handful of donors were computed using OLGA. The table comes from immuneACCESS by way of TCRdb, which keeps in-frame sequences with V and J called. Part of the clones is missing from these tables; in studies checked, under half for an unresolved V gene and the rest for unknown reasons. From that table come the V and J calls and clone size; the DNA was used to work out D and trimming. This sample holds 2 million or so clones; around 96% were observed only once. The ten largest clones take up 1% to 1.3% of the sample.

With respect to this clone: Its antigen is currently not known. No much larger clonotype is one base removed from it; base qualities were not supplied.

The CDR3, cysteine through phenylalanine, is 17 amino acids long. This entry keeps only the CDR3 DNA: 51 bases, framed from base 1. CDR1 MNHGY and CDR2 SAAAGT were looked up in the germline V gene. V was cut back by 3 bases and J by 0 bases, leaving a gap of 17 bases between them. CD8 naive samples were obtained by positive selection for CCR7 among CD45RO-negative cells, yielding a CD45RA+CCR7+ population from which TemRA cells were excluded. The donors were healthy, HIV-negative adults with no recently reported acute infections or vaccinations. Every donor was a Caucasian adult living in Nashville, Tennessee, USA. After blood collection by leukapheresis, PBMCs were isolated using Ficoll-Histopaque density gradient centrifugation and then cryopreserved in the vapor phase of liquid nitrogen. Analytical flow cytometry was used to check the purity and quantity of every magnetically sorted T cell population. Genomic DNA was isolated from each sorted fraction and quantified by UV absorbance on a Nanodrop 2000c.

The investigation overall reported the following: Across a few donors, roughly 5.4% of naive CD4, around 3.5% of naive CD8, about 2% of memory CD4, and 0.4% of memory CD8 clonotypes were shared. Naive subsets generally had larger estimated clonotype richness than memory subsets did. Clonotypes shared by all four sorted-subset donors showed higher generation probabilities than non-shared clonotypes. Sampling was restricted to blood, and TCR repertoires in tissues likely differ from the TCR repertoires found in blood. Even with the large sequencing depth, rarefaction of the sorted-subset datasets indicated that sequencing was incomplete. Because the study included only a small number of donors, the genetic and exposure-history diversity represented was limited. Pairwise subsampling led to the expectation that sequencing depth would affect the degree of clonotype sharing among donors.

This TCR came from a man between 18 and 35 years old in good health. This receptor chain uses TRBV6-8 and TRBJ1-1, with the D gene call left open. The sequenced material came from naive CD8+ T cells sorted from blood. The cell subset or site label, as the study defines it: CD45RA+CCR7+. The CDR3 is CASSYSQVDLMNTEAFF. The nucleotide sequence is given as TGTGCCAGCAGTTATAGTCAGGTCGATCTTATGAACACTGAAGCTTTCTTT.